Shown below are 21 T cell receptor beta chains from a single sample sequenced in a study of T cells in Graves' hyperthyroidism and ophthalmopathy. The source material, RNA transcripts, was used to amplify TCR beta CDR3 regions. First-round RT-PCR of the TCR CDR3 relied on the HTBI primer set. TCRdb ran MiXCR on the multiplex PCR reads and lists one entry per CDR3 protein. The table has approximately 590,000 distinct CDR3 sequences, roughly 14% seen once. The sequenced sample was blood. Receptors were obtained from a woman younger than 45 with Graves' hyperthyroidism.

This clonotype occurred many times. This chain uses TRBV2 with TRBJ2-7; unclear D gene. The V end lost 5 bases, the J end lost 2 bases, and 19 bases lay between the germline ends. The CDR3 sequence is 16 residues long. The germline V gene encodes CDR1 SNHLY and CDR2 FYNNEI. CDR3 sequence (DNA): TGTGCCAGCAGTTTACCTAGGGAAGCAGTTACCTACGAGCAGTACTTC. Translated, it gives CASSLPREAVTYEQYF.

V is TRBV28 and J is TRBJ2-3, with D possibly matching TRBD2 (5 bases). The V gene's germline CDR1 is MDHEN and CDR2 SYDVKM. Trimming left V 6 bases short and J 4 bases short, with 14 bases between. The CDR3 is 14 amino acids. This CDR3 is CASSARRLPDTQYF. As DNA, the CDR3 is TGTGCCAGCAGCGCCAGGAGGCTACCAGATACGCAGTATTTT.

This clonotype appeared a few times. The rearrangement uses TRBV7-9 and TRBJ2-1, with TRBD2 as a possible D gene (5 bases). This CDR3 spans 13 amino acids. From germline, CDR1 is SEHNR and CDR2 FQNEAQ (reference sequence). V lost 5 bases to trimming and J lost 9 bases, with 14 bases between them. The CDR3, as DNA: TGTGCCAGCAGCCCAACCGTGGGGAGTGAGCAGTTCTTC. It yields the protein CASSPTVGSEQFF. Complete variable domain (other parts from reference TRBV7-9 and TRBJ2-1): DTGVSQNPRHKITKRGQNVTFRCDPISEHNRLYWYRQTLGQGPEFLTYFQNEAQLEKSRLLSDRFSAERPKGSFSTLEIQRTEQGDSAMYLCASSPTVGSEQFFGPGTRLTVL.

This clonotype was found many times. J is TRBJ2-7 and V is TRBV29-1; 8 bases are a match to TRBD1. Trimming at V came to 5 bases and at J to 3 bases, leaving 3 bases not matched to a gene. Germline V gene sequence: CDR1 SQVTM, CDR2 ANQGSEA. This CDR3 region has 12 residues. CDR3 residues: CSVQGASYEQYF. CDR3 DNA sequence: TGCAGCGTTCAGGGGGCTAGCTACGAGCAGTACTTC.

Many counts were recorded for this clonotype. The chain links TRBV7-2 to TRBJ1-1; D is possibly TRBD1 (5 bases). From germline, CDR1 is SGHTA and CDR2 FQGNSA. V lost 6 bases and J lost 0, with 17 bases in between. The CDR3 length is 16 residues. The CDR3 nucleotides are TGTGCCAGCAGTTCGACCCGGGGCGGAATGAACACTGAAGCTTTCTTT. This translates into CASSSTRGGMNTEAFF.

This clonotype was counted a few times. V gene TRBV20-1 combines with J gene TRBJ1-5; 8 nucleotides line up with TRBD1. The CDR3 runs to 13 residues. J lost 7 bases, V lost 4 bases, and 6 bases had no gene match. CDR1 DFQATT and CDR2 SNEGSKA come from the germline V gene (reference sequence). CDR3 DNA sequence: TGCAGTGCTAACGACAGGGGCGACCAGCCCCAGCATTTT. Amino acid sequence: CSANDRGDQPQHF.

This clonotype was detected a few times. The chain carries TRBV11-2 and TRBJ2-7; unclear D gene. Trimming removed 5 bases from V and 5 bases from J, with 10 bases in between. The CDR3 has 12 amino acids. Germline-derived CDR1 and CDR2 are SGHAT and FQNNGV. The CDR3 reads CASSRLPDEQYF. The CDR3 DNA sequence: TGTGCCAGCAGCCGCCTCCCTGACGAGCAGTACTTC.

Worth noting for this clonotype: One base away lies a much larger clone, so this may be a sequencing read error. The CDR3 DNA reads TGCAGCGTCGGGACACACCAGAACACTGAAGCTTTCTTT. It codes for CSVGTHQNTEAFF. The chain is built from TRBV29-1 and TRBJ1-1; weak D call: TRBD1 (6 bases). From germline, CDR1 is SQVTM and CDR2 ANQGSEA. V was trimmed by 6 bases and J by 1 base, leaving 12 bases between them. The CDR3 runs 13 residues.

This clonotype was seen only a few times. The chain uses TRBV28 and TRBJ2-2, with 7 bases lining up with TRBD2. V gave up 4 bases and J gave up 1 base; unmatched junction bases: 3. Germline CDR1 reads MDHEN; CDR2 reads SYDVKM. The length of the CDR3 is 15 residues. Here the CDR3 DNA reads TGTGCCAGCAGTTCCGGGACTATGAACACCGGGGAGCTGTTTTTT. It translates to CASSSGTMNTGELFF.

This clonotype was seen only once. This chain joins TRBV7-2 and TRBJ1-2; 7 bases align to TRBD1. V dropped 2 bases and J dropped 8; count of bases not matched to a gene: 5. The germline V gene has CDR1 SGHTA and CDR2 FQGNSA. The CDR3 spans 13 residues. The CDR3 protein is CASSLPQGIGYTF. Here the CDR3 DNA reads TGTGCCAGCAGCTTACCACAGGGGATCGGCTACACCTTC.

This clonotype was observed many times. The rearrangement uses TRBV28 and TRBJ1-2; 7 nucleotides line up with TRBD1. CDR3 length: 15 amino acids. V trimming: 1 base; J trimming: 8 bases; junction bases outside the gene matches: 10. CDR1 is MDHEN, CDR2 SYDVKM, per germline. The CDR3 spells CASSLSAAGGRGYTF. CDR3 DNA: TGTGCCAGCAGTTTATCGGCGGCAGGGGGTCGCGGCTACACCTTC.

In this sample, this clonotype turned up a few times. The chain combines TRBV7-6 with TRBJ2-7; either TRBD1 or TRBD2 may fit D (6 bases each). The V and J ends lost 5 bases and 4 bases respectively, with 18 bases between them. The germline CDR1 and CDR2 sequences are SGHVS and FNYEAQ. CDR3 size: 15 residues. As DNA, the CDR3 is TGTGCCAGCAGCCTTGCTGAGGGGGGTTCTTACGAGCAGTACTTC. Translating it yields CASSLAEGGSYEQYF. Full variable domain (missing parts from reference TRBV7-6 and TRBJ2-7): GAGVSQSPRYKVTKRGQDVALRCDPISGHVSLYWYRQALGQGPEFLTYFNYEAQQDKSGLPNDRFSAERPEGSISTLTIQRTEQRDSAMYRCASSLAEGGSYEQYFGPGTRLTVT.

This clonotype has a count of ten or more. The chain joins TRBV11-2 to TRBJ1-2; D unresolved. The V end lost 1 base, the J end lost 0 bases, and 9 bases lay between the germline ends. The CDR3 is 15 residues long. Germline V CDR1 and CDR2: SGHAT, FQNNGV. The DNA of the CDR3 is TGTGCCAGCAGCTTAGTCGGCGGGGCTAACTATGGCTACACCTTC. It yields the protein CASSLVGGANYGYTF.

The chain employs TRBV5-5 and TRBJ1-2, with 9 positions matching TRBD1. Germline CDR1 reads SGHKS; CDR2 reads YYEKEE (reference sequence). The ends lost 3 bases at V and 4 bases at J; junction bases unmatched: 10. The CDR3 extends over 16 amino acids. CDR3 nucleotides: TGTGCCAGCAGCTACGCCGGGACAGGGTGGGGCTATGGCTACACCTTC. Translation gives CASSYAGTGWGYGYTF.

This clonotype has just a few counts. The genes are TRBV19 and TRBJ1-1; no clear D gene. Germline V gives CDR1 LNHDA, CDR2 SQIVND (reference sequence). Trimming stripped 7 bases from V and 6 bases from J, with 9 bases between. This CDR3 contains 11 residues. CDR3 sequence (DNA): TGTGCCAGTACCACCGGGGCTGAAGCTTTCTTT. This translates into CASTTGAEAFF. The whole variable domain, remainder taken from reference TRBV19 and TRBJ1-1, is DGGITQSPKYLFRKEGQNVTLSCEQNLNHDAMYWYRQDPGQGLRLIYYSQIVNDFQKGDIAEGYSVSREKKESFPLTVTSAQKNPTAFYLCASTTGAEAFFGQGTRLTVV.

Worth noting for this clonotype: One end of the junction varies from germline; a read error may be responsible. The chain combines TRBV10-3 with TRBJ2-3, with a weak D call TRBD1 (5 bases). The CDR3 loop spans 14 amino acids. CDR1 and CDR2 from the germline V gene are ENHRY and SYGVKD. The CDR3 loop reads CAISGQGFTDRQYF. As DNA, the CDR3 is TGTGCCATCAGTGGTCAGGGATTCACAGATAGGCAGTATTTT.

This clonotype appeared many times. The chain joins TRBV12-3 or TRBV12-4 to TRBJ2-4; D gene uncertain. The CDR3 length is 14 residues. With 2 bases removed from V and 0 bases from J, the gap between germline ends came to 5 bases. CDR3 nucleotides: TGTGCCAGCAGTTTAAGAATAGCCAAAAACATTCAGTACTTC. Protein product: CASSLRIAKNIQYF.

There are many counts of this clonotype. This chain uses TRBV29-1 with TRBJ2-3; D remains unclear. Trimming took off 7 bases at V and 5 bases at J, with 22 bases between the two ends. This CDR3 has 15 amino acids. Germline CDR1 is SQVTM and CDR2 is ANQGSEA. CDR3 in DNA: TGCAGCGGAGGAGAGGTCAAGGGTTTTGGAGATACGCAGTATTTT. This translates into CSGGEVKGFGDTQYF.

The V gene is TRBV7-2, the J gene TRBJ2-7, with a tentative D call TRBD2 (6 bases). The CDR3 is made up of 15 amino acids. Germline V gene data show CDR1 as SGHTA and CDR2 as FQGNSA. Trimming removed 5 bases from V and 0 bases from J, with 14 bases in between. The DNA for the CDR3 is TGTGCCAGCAGCCTGCTAGCGCTCAGCTCCTACGAGCAGTACTTC. It codes for CASSLLALSSYEQYF. The full variable domain, completed using reference TRBV7-2 and TRBJ2-7, is GAGVSQSPSNKVTEKGKDVELRCDPISGHTALYWYRQSLGQGLEFLIYFQGNSAPDKSGLPSDRFSAERTGGSVSTLTIQRTQQEDSAVYLCASSLLALSSYEQYFGPGTRLTVT.

CDR3 sequence (DNA): TGTGCCTGGAGTCCCCCGAAGCGGGAGCAGTACTTC. As protein: CAWSPPKREQYF. V usage is TRBV30 and J usage is TRBJ2-7; possible D gene TRBD2, 5 bases. Germline assignment: CDR1 GTSNPN and CDR2 SVGIG (reference sequence). The CDR3 is 12 amino acids. The ends were cut back, 2 bases at V and 7 bases at J, with 12 bases in the middle.

This clonotype came up many times. This chain links TRBV12-5 with TRBJ2-5, with 7 nucleotides matching TRBD1. The CDR3 is 16 residues long. Germline CDR1 is LGHNT and CDR2 is FRNRAP. The V and J ends lost 5 bases and 4 bases, in that order; junction bases with no gene match: 13. CDR3 bases: TGTGCTAGTGGTCGGGACAGAGCGAGTCTCGGAGAGACCCAGTACTTC. Its protein is CASGRDRASLGETQYF.